The next 6 T cell receptor beta chains were all read from a single sample in a study of T-cell reconstitution after alpha-beta-depleted transplantation in children. Unique molecular identifiers were incorporated when the TCRbeta library was constructed. Each CDR3 protein is one row after TCRdb ran MiXCR on the PCR reads. This table holds about 830,000 distinct CDR3 sequences, roughly 15% found once. The sequencing here drew on PBMCs, mostly from graft donor cells, taken 360 days after TCRalphabeta/CD19-depleted stem cell transplant. The receptors derive from a male patient younger than 18 who had a stem cell transplant for acute lymphoblastic leukemia, so the T cells may come from the graft donor.

This chain's CDR3 is CASTTLESYNEQFF. Here the CDR3 DNA reads TGCGCCTCAACGACTCTGGAATCCTACAATGAGCAGTTCTTC. This chain links TRBV4-1 with TRBJ2-1; D is unclear. The CDR3 is 14 residues long. Between the trimmed V and J ends, which lost 11 bases and 1 base, there was a span of 15 bases. Germline CDR1 reads MGHRA; CDR2 reads YSYEKL.

V usage is TRBV5-1 and J usage is TRBJ1-1; D possibly corresponds to TRBD1 (5 bases). This CDR3 is built from 14 residues. Germline loops: CDR1 SGHRS, CDR2 YFSETQ. Trimming stripped 6 bases from V and 0 bases from J, with 12 bases between. The DNA for the CDR3 is TGCGCCAGCACCCCACGGGGCTTGAACACTGAAGCTTTCTTT. It encodes CASTPRGLNTEAFF.

There are many counts of this clonotype. V usage is TRBV7-9 and J usage is TRBJ2-7; unclear D gene. The germline CDR1 and CDR2 sequences are SEHNR and FQNEAQ (reference sequence). V was shortened by 2 bases and J by 1 base, with 9 bases between the two germline ends. This CDR3 is built from 14 residues. CDR3 coding DNA: TGTGCCAGCAGCTTACTGGCGGAGTCCTACGAGCAGTACTTC. Encoded protein: CASSLLAESYEQYF.

The table lists this clonotype with many counts. The chain recombines TRBV3-1 with TRBJ2-7, with TRBD2 matching 8 bases. This CDR3 contains 17 residues. Trimming cost V 0 bases and J 3 bases; bases outside gene matches: 10. In germline, CDR1 is LGHDT, CDR2 YNNKEL (reference sequence). In nucleotides, the CDR3 is TGTGCCAGCAGCCAAGAACGAGGAGCGGGAGCACGCTACGAGCAGTACTTC. Translating it yields CASSQERGAGARYEQYF.

This clonotype was seen only a few times. The J gene is TRBJ2-4, the V gene TRBV12-3 or TRBV12-4, with 7 bases lining up with TRBD2. This CDR3 is built from 15 residues. Trimming removed 6 bases from V and 1 base from J; junction bases left unmatched: 6. The CDR3: CASSIWGGAKNIQYF. CDR3 bases: TGTGCCAGCAGCATTTGGGGGGGGGCCAAAAACATTCAGTACTTC.

This clonotype was counted only a few times. The V call is TRBV29-1, the J call TRBJ1-1; D is possibly TRBD1 (5 bases). V was shortened by 6 bases and J by 11 bases, with 16 bases between the two germline ends. This CDR3 spans 11 amino acids. Per the germline V gene, CDR1 is SQVTM and CDR2 is ANQGSEA. This CDR3 is CSVGPEKGAFF. CDR3 nucleotide sequence: TGCAGCGTGGGGCCAGAGAAGGGGGCTTTCTTT.